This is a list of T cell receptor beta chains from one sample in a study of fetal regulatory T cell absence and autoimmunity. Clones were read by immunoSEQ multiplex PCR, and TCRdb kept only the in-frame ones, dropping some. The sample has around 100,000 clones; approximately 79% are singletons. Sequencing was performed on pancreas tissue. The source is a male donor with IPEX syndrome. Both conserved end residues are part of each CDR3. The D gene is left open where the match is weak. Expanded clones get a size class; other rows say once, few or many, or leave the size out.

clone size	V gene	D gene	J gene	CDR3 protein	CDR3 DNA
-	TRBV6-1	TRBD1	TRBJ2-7	CASRFDRGPREQYF	TGTGCCAGCAGATTCGACAGGGGGCCACGGGAGCAGTACTTC
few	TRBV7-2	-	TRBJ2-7	CASSLGSGTYEQYF	TGTGCCAGCAGCTTAGGATCAGGGACCTACGAGCAGTACTTC
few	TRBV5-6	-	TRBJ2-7	CASSPGSGYEQYF	TGTGCCAGCAGCCCAGGGTCAGGCTACGAGCAGTACTTC
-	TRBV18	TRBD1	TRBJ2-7	CASSLMTGGKDEQYF	TGTGCCAGCTCACTAATGACAGGGGGCAAAGACGAGCAGTACTTC
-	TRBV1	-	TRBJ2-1	CTSSQGLTYNEQFF	TGCACCAGCAGCCAAGGACTCACCTACAATGAGCAGTTCTTC
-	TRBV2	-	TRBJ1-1	CASTRATNTEAFF	TGTGCCAGCACTAGGGCCACGAACACTGAAGCTTTCTTT
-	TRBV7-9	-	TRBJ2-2	CASSPRAINTGELFF	TGTGCCAGCAGCCCCCGGGCCATTAACACCGGGGAGCTGTTTTTT
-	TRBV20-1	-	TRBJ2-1	CSASDYNEQFF	TGCAGTGCTAGCGATTACAATGAGCAGTTCTTC
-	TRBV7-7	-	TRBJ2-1	CASSLELGYNEQFF	TGTGCTAGCAGCTTAGAACTTGGGTACAATGAGCAGTTCTTC
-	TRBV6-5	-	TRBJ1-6	CASSYEQAINSPLHF	TGTGCCAGCAGTTACGAACAGGCCATCAATTCACCCCTCCACTTT
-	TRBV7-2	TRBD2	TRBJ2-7	CASSSGPAGGIPYEQYF	TGTGCCAGCAGCTCCGGTCCTGCGGGGGGGATTCCCTACGAGCAGTACTTC
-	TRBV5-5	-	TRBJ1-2	CASSGNILTF	TGTGCCAGCAGCGGAAACATCCTCACCTTC
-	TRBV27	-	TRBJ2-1	CASSLDSYNEQFF	TGTGCCAGCAGTCTGGACAGTTACAATGAGCAGTTCTTC
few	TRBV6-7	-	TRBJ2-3	CASSYPHSVTDTQYF	TGTGCCAGCAGTTACCCCCATAGCGTCACAGATACGCAGTATTTT
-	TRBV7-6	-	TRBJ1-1	CASSLAARANTEAFF	TGTGCCAGCAGCTTAGCGGCTAGAGCTAACACTGAAGCTTTCTTT
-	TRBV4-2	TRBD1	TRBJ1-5	CASSQGQGRNQPQHF	TGTGCCAGCAGCCAAGGACAGGGGAGGAATCAGCCCCAGCATTTT
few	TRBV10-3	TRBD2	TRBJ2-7	CAIKTSGYEQYF	TGTGCCATCAAGACTAGCGGGTACGAGCAGTACTTC
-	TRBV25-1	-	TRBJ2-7	CASSDELVPYEQYF	TGTGCCAGCAGTGACGAACTAGTCCCCTACGAGCAGTACTTC
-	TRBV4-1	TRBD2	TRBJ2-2	CASSHPGLAVTGGGTGELFF	TGCGCCAGCAGCCACCCCGGACTAGCGGTAACTGGAGGTGGTACCGGGGAGCTGTTTTTT
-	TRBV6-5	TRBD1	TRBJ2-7	CASSYWDRGLFEQYF	TGTGCCAGCAGTTATTGGGACAGGGGGCTTTTCGAGCAGTACTTC
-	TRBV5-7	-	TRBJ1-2	CASSYLGRECGYTF	TGTGCCAGCAGCTACTTGGGCAGGGAGTGTGGCTACACCTTC
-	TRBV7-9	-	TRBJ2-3	CASSLLTPTDTQYF	TGTGCCAGCAGCTTATTAACGCCGACAGATACGCAGTATTTT
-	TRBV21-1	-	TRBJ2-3	CASSKQGTDTQYF	TGTGCCAGCAGCAAACAGGGGACAGATACGCAGTATTTT
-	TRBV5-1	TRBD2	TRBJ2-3	CASSPSRLAGADTQYF	TGCGCCAGCAGCCCTAGCAGGCTAGCGGGCGCAGATACGCAGTATTTT
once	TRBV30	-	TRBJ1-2	CAWSVEPFYGYTF	TGTGCCTGGAGTGTTGAGCCTTTCTATGGCTACACCTTC
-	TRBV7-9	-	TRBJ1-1	CASSLNWGKNTEAFF	TGTGCCAGCAGCTTAAATTGGGGTAAGAACACTGAAGCTTTCTTT
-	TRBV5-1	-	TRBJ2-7	CASSLGGDYEQYF	TGCGCCAGCAGCTTGGGCGGCGACTACGAGCAGTACTTC
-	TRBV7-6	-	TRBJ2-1	CASSLAGSSYNEQFF	TGTGCCAGCAGCTTAGCCGGGAGCTCCTACAATGAGCAGTTCTTC
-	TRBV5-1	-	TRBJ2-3	CASSSPGGRYSTDTQYF	TGCGCCAGCAGCTCGCCTGGAGGGAGATATAGCACAGATACGCAGTATTTT
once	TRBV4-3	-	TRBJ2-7	CASSQEWWGYEQYF	TGCGCCAGCAGCCAAGAGTGGTGGGGCTACGAGCAGTACTTC
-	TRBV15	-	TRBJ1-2	CATSRVPRDSNYGYTF	TGTGCCACCAGCAGAGTCCCCAGGGATTCTAACTATGGCTACACCTTC
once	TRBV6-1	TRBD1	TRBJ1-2	CASSTRQGVYGYTF	TGTGCCAGCAGTACGAGACAGGGGGTATATGGCTACACCTTC
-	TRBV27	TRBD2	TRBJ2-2	CASSEATGLAATGELFF	TGTGCCAGCAGTGAAGCAACAGGACTAGCGGCCACCGGGGAGCTGTTTTTT
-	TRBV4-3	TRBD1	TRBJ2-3	CASSQDNWGQDPDTQYF	TGCGCCAGCAGCCAAGACAACTGGGGACAGGACCCAGATACGCAGTATTTT
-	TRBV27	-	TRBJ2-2	CASSPLSPGELFF	TGTGCCAGCAGTCCCCTATCACCCGGGGAGCTGTTTTTT
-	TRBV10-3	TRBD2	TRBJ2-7	CAISGLALNEQYF	TGTGCCATCAGTGGACTAGCACTAAACGAGCAGTACTTC
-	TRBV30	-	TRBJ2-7	CAWSASSYEQYF	TGTGCCTGGAGTGCTAGCTCCTACGAGCAGTACTTC
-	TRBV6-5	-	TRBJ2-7	CASRFRDFPPYEQYF	TGTGCCAGCAGATTCCGGGACTTCCCCCCGTACGAGCAGTACTTC
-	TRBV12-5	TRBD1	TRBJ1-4	CASGSRTGGATNEKLFF	TGTGCTAGTGGTTCCCGGACAGGGGGAGCAACTAATGAAAAACTGTTTTTT
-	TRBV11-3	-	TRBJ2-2	CASSLGSRYHTGELFF	TGTGCCAGCAGCTTAGGGTCTAGGTATCACACCGGGGAGCTGTTTTTT